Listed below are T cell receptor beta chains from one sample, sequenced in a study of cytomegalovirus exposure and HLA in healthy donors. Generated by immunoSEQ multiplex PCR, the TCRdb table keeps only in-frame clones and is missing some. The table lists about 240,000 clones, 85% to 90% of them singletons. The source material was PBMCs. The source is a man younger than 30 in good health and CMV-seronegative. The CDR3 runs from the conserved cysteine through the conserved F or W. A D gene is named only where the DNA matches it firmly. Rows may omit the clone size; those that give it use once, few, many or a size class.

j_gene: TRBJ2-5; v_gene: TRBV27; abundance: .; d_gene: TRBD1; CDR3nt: TGTGCCAGCAGTTTAGGGGACAGGGCTGAGACCCAGTACTTC; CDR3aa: CASSLGDRAETQYF
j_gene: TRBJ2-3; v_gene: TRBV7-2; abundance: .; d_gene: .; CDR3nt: TGTGCCAGCAGCGTATTCGCAGATACGCAGTATTTT; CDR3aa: CASSVFADTQYF
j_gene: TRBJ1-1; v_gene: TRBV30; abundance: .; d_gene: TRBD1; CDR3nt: TGTGCCTGTTCCGGGACAGGGGCATTCGGGACTGAAGCTTTCTTT; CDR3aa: CACSGTGAFGTEAFF
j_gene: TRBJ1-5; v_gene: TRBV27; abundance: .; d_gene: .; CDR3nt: TGTGCCAGCAGTTTATTGCTAGGGAGTCAGCCCCAGCATTTT; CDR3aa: CASSLLLGSQPQHF
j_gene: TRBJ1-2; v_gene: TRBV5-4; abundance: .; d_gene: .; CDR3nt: TGTGCCAGCAGCTTGGGTCAGGGGAACTATGGCTACACCTTC; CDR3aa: CASSLGQGNYGYTF
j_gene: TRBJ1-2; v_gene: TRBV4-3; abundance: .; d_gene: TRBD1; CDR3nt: TGCGCCAGCAGCTTCTCAGGGGGAGTCTATGGCTACACCTTC; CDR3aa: CASSFSGGVYGYTF
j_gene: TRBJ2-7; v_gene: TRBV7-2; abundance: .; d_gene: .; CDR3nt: TGTGCCAGCAGCTCAAAAGGGACTTCCTCGTTCTACGAGCAGTACTTC; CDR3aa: CASSSKGTSSFYEQYF
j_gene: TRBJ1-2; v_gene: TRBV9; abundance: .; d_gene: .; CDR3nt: TGTGCCAGCAGCGTAGACAGGGACGCACTAGAGGGCTACACCTTC; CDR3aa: CASSVDRDALEGYTF
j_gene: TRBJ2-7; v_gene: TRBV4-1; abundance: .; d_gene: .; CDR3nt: TGCGCCAGCAGCCAAGAACCCGGGGTGGGGCAGTACTTC; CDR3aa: CASSQEPGVGQYF
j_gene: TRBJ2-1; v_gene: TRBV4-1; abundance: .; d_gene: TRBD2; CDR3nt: TGCGCCAGCAGCCGTGGGACTAGCGGGAGGGCCGCGAATGAGCAGTTCTTC; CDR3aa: CASSRGTSGRAANEQFF
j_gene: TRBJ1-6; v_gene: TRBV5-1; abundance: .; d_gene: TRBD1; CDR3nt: TGCGCCAGCAGCCCAACTTGGACAGGGATGAGGACCTATAATTCACCCCTCCACTTT; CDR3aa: CASSPTWTGMRTYNSPLHF
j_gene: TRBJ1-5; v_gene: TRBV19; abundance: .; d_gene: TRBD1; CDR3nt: TGTGCCAGTTGGGGACAGCTCAATCAGCCCCAGCATTTT; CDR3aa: CASWGQLNQPQHF
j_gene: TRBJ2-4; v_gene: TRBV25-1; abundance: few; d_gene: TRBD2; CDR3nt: TGTGCCAGCAAAGCGGGGGGGCGGGGCATTCAGTACTTC; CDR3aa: CASKAGGRGIQYF
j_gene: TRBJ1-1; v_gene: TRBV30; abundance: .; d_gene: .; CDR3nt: TGTGCCTGGGATACATTTGCCCGGAACACTGAAGCTTTCTTT; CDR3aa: CAWDTFARNTEAFF
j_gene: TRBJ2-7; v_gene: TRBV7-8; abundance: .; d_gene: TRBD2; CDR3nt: TGTGCCAGCAGCTCGGGACTAGCCAGCTTCTACGAGCAGTACTTC; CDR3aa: CASSSGLASFYEQYF
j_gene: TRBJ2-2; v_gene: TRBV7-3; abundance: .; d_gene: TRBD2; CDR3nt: TGTGCCAGCAGCTTCGCGGGAGGGGACACCGGGGAGCTGTTTTTT; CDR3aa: CASSFAGGDTGELFF
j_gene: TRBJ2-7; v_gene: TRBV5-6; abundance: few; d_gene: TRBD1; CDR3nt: TGTGCCAGCAGCCGTCCGACAGGGGACCCCTCCTACGAGCAGTACTTC; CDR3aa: CASSRPTGDPSYEQYF
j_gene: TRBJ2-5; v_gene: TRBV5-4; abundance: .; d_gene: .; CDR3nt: TGTGCCAGCAGAGGCGGACAGCTTCAAGAGACCCAGTACTTC; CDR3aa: CASRGGQLQETQYF
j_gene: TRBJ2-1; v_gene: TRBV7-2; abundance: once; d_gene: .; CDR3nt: TGTGCCAGCAGCTTAGGACGAGGGCCCTTCGATGAGCAGTTCTTC; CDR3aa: CASSLGRGPFDEQFF
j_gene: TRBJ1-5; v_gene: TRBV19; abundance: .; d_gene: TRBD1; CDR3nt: TGTGCCAGTATCGGACAGGCAGGAAGTCAGCCCCAGCATTTT; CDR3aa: CASIGQAGSQPQHF
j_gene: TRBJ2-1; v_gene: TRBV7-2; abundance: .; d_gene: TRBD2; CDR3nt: TGTGCCAGCAGCCCAAACCGGGCGGGGGGGAGCTCCTACAATGAGCAGTTCTTC; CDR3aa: CASSPNRAGGSSYNEQFF
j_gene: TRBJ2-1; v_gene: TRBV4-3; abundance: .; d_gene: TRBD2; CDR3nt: TGCGCCAGCAGCCAGGGGACTAGTCCCAGATATGGTAGCGGGGGGGCCCATGAGCAGTTCTTC; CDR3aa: CASSQGTSPRYGSGGAHEQFF
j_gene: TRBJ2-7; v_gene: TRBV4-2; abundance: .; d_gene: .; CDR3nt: TGTGCCAGCAGCCGACAAACAGGGAGCATGACCTACGAGCAGTACTTC; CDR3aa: CASSRQTGSMTYEQYF
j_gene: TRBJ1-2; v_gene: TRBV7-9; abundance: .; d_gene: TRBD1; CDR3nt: TGTGCCAGCAGCTCGGGACAGGGGCGGACAACCTATGGCTACACCTTC; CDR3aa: CASSSGQGRTTYGYTF
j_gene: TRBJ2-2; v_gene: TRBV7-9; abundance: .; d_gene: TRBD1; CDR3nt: TGTGCCAGCAGCTTTCGGCAGGGGGTACTAGGCGGGGAGCTGTTTTTT; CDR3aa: CASSFRQGVLGGELFF
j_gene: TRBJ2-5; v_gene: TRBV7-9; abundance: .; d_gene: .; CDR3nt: TGTGCCAGCAGCTTAGCCGGGACTGATGCGCTGACCCAGTACTTC; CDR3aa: CASSLAGTDALTQYF